This record looks at one TCR beta chain sequence and its context. Its antigen is not known. These data are taken from a study of cytomegalovirus exposure and HLA in healthy donors. Study overall: Counted in an early data release were 65 million to 100 million unique TCRs from HLA-typed donors. Of all 360 or so donors who were genotyped, about 80% belonged to the Caucasian-associated ancestry cluster.

Donors likely had unrecorded immune exposures despite being nominally healthy when sampled. The study ran its PCR with 60 Vbeta and 13 Jbeta primers. Libraries were prepared by immunoSEQ multiplex PCR; TCRdb keeps only in-frame clonotypes and omits some of them. The table has approximately 67,000 clones, 68% seen once; the top ten hold under 2.5%. The germline gives CDR1 SGHTA, CDR2 FQGNSA. The J segment lost 4 bases and the V segment lost 6 bases, leaving 5 bases of the junction unmatched. The CDR3 length is 13 residues. Whole-study results and caveats: In a later analysis, HLA-associated beta chains showed higher expansion and lower generation probabilities than comparable chains.

The rearrangement links TRBV7-2 to TRBJ2-7, with 8 bases aligning to TRBD1. The source of this sequence is a woman aged 25 to 39 in good health and CMV-seronegative. The specimen was PBMCs. The CDR3 region is CASSWTGRYEQYF. CDR3 coding DNA: TGTGCCAGCAGTTGGACAGGGAGGTACGAGCAGTACTTC.